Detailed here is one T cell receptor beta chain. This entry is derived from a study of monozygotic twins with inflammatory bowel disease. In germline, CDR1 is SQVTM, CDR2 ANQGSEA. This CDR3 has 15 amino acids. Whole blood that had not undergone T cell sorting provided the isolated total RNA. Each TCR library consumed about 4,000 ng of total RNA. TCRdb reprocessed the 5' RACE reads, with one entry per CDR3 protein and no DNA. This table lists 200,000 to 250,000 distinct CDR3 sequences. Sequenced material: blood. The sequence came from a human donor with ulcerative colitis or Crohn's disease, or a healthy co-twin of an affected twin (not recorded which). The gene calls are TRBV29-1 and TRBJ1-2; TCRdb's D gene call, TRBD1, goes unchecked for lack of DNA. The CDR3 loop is CSTKNRGTGGYGYTF.